This TCR beta chain was profiled in a study of T cells in Graves' hyperthyroidism and ophthalmopathy. This clonotype was detected many times. Template material for amplifying TCR beta CDR3 regions consisted of RNA transcripts. A first-round RT-PCR of the TCR CDR3 used the HTBI primer set. Each CDR3 protein is one row after TCRdb ran MiXCR on the multiplex PCR reads. The profile shows approximately 150,000 distinct CDR3 sequences, roughly 9.4% of them singletons. This CDR3 has 15 amino acids. Germline CDR1 reads KGHSH; CDR2 reads LQKENI. Trimming removed 3 bases from V and 2 bases from J, with 11 bases in between.

The V call is TRBV18, the J call TRBJ1-3; D gene uncertain. The sequenced sample consisted of blood. The sequence came from a woman in her late teens or twenties with Graves' hyperthyroidism that later progressed to Graves' ophthalmopathy. CDR3 protein: CASSPQANPGNTIYF. Written as DNA, the CDR3 is TGTGCCAGCTCACCTCAGGCAAACCCTGGAAACACCATATATTTT.